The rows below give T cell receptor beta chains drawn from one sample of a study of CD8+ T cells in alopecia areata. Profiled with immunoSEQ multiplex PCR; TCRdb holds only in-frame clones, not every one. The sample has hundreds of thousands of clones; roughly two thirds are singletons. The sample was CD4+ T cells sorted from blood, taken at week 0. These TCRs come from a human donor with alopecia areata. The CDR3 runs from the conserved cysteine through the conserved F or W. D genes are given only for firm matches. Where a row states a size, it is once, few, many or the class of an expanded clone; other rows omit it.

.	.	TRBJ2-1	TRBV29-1	CSVERQQEQFF	TGCAGCGTTGAGCGACAGCAGGAGCAGTTCTTC
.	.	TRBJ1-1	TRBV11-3	CASSAGNEAFF	TGTGCCAGCAGCGCTGGAAATGAAGCTTTCTTT
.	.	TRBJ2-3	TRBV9	CASSVGAGQLHTQYF	TGTGCCAGCAGCGTAGGGGCAGGGCAGCTTCATACGCAGTATTTT
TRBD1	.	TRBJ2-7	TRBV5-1	CASSTGTGGGEQYF	TGCGCCAGCAGCACCGGGACAGGGGGCGGGGAGCAGTACTTC
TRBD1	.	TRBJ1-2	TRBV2	CASSEAGRGRNGYTF	TGTGCCAGCAGTGAAGCGGGCAGGGGGCGGAATGGCTACACCTTC
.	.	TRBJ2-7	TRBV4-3	CASSQEGPSAYEQYF	TGCGCCAGCAGCCAAGAAGGCCCTTCTGCCTACGAGCAGTACTTC
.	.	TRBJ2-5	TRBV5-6	CASSFYRAETQYF	TGTGCCAGCAGCTTCTACAGGGCAGAGACCCAGTACTTC
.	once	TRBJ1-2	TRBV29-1	CSVARGNYGYTF	TGCAGCGTTGCCCGGGGTAACTATGGCTACACCTTC
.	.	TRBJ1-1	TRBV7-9	CASSLGAGRAFF	TGTGCCAGCAGCTTAGGGGCGGGACGCGCTTTCTTT
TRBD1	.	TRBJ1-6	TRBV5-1	CASSLRGTGNSPLHF	TGCGCCAGCAGCTTGCGCGGGACAGGGAACTCACCCCTCCACTTT
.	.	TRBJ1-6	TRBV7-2	CASSPNGGWNSPLHF	TGTGCCAGCAGCCCCAATGGCGGGTGGAATTCACCCCTCCACTTT
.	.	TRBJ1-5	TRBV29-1	CSVEDRGQPQHF	TGCAGCGTTGAAGATAGGGGTCAGCCCCAGCATTTT
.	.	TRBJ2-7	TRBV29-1	CSVLAWGNEQYF	TGCAGCGTCTTAGCGTGGGGGAACGAGCAGTACTTC
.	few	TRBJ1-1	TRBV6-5	CASSYGTGNTEAFF	TGTGCCAGCAGTTACGGCACGGGGAACACTGAAGCTTTCTTT
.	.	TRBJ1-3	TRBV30	CAWRELPGYGNTIYF	TGTGCCTGGAGAGAACTCCCAGGGTACGGAAACACCATATATTTT
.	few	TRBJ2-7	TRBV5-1	CASSIDRSYEQYF	TGCGCCAGCAGCATCGACCGCTCCTACGAGCAGTACTTC
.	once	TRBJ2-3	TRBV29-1	CSVRGSTDTQYF	TGCAGCGTGAGGGGATCTACAGATACGCAGTATTTT
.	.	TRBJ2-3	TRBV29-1	CSAGGDRFSTDTQYF	TGCAGCGCCGGGGGGGACAGATTTAGCACAGATACGCAGTATTTT